Sequencing of this TCR beta chain was carried out in a study of shared clonotypes between healthy human individuals. Study context: The plates for each donor numbered three CD4 naive, three CD4 memory, two CD8 naive and one CD8 memory.

Clones were read by immunoSEQ multiplex PCR, and TCRdb kept only the in-frame ones, dropping some. Of 2,100,000 or so clones in the sample, 90% to 96% were seen once. Donors were healthy HIV-negative adults without recently reported acute infections or vaccinations. The specimen sequenced was naive CD4+ T cells sorted from blood. As to subset: CD45RA+ positively selected. The clonotype comes from a man between 18 and 29 years old in good health.

The CDR3 sequence is CASSLRGFGGSPLHF. The DNA of the CDR3 is TGTGCCAGCAGCTTGAGGGGATTTGGTGGTTCACCCCTCCACTTT. This chain connects TRBV5-6 to TRBJ1-6, with D perhaps TRBD1 (5 bases). The V gene's germline CDR1 is SGHDT and CDR2 YYEEEE. V was shortened by 1 base and J by 9 bases, with 14 bases between the two germline ends. The CDR3 is made up of 15 amino acids.